The TCR beta chain described here comes from a study of Graves' ophthalmopathy and Graves' hyperthyroidism. The CDR3 length is 14 residues. V shed 6 bases and J 5 bases; nucleotides not matched to a gene: 9. The germline V gene has CDR1 SNHLY and CDR2 FYNNEI. RNA transcripts provided the template for amplifying TCR beta CDR3 regions. A first-round RT-PCR used HTBI primers, followed by a second-round multiplex PCR. TCRdb reanalysed the multiplex PCR reads using MiXCR and keeps one entry per CDR3 protein. Among about 1.1 million distinct CDR3 sequences listed, about 38% were seen once. Diagnosis relied on clinical symptoms, serum thyroxine, TRAb, thyroid ultrasound and orbital computed tomography. Whole-study results and caveats: The model predicted ophthalmopathy progression with 60% to 71% sensitivity and less than 85% specificity.

This clonotype was counted between two and nine times. Its antigen remains unidentified. The V call is TRBV2, the J call TRBJ2-7; 8 nucleotides line up with TRBD2. The sample was peripheral blood or thyroid tissue (not recorded which). The TCR originated in an adult man with Graves' hyperthyroidism. Here the CDR3 reads CASRTGTRSHEQYF. DNA of the CDR3: TGTGCCAGCAGAACCGGGACTAGGAGCCACGAGCAGTACTTC.